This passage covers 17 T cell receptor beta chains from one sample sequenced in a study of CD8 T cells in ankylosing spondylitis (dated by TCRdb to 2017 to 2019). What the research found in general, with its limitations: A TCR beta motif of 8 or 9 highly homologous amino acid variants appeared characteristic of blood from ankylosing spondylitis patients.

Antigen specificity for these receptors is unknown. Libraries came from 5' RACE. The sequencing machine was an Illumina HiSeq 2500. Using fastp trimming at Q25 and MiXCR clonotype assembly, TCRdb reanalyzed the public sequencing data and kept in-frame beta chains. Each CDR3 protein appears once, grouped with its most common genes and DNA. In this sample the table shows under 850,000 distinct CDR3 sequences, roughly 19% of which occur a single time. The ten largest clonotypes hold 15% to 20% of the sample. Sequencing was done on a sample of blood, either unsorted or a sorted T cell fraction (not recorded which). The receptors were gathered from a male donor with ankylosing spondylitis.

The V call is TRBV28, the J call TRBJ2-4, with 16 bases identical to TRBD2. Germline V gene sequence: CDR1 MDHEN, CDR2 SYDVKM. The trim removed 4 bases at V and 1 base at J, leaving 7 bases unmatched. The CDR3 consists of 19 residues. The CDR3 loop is CASSSLLGLAGGAKNIQYF. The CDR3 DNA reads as TGTGCCAGCAGTTCCCTCCTGGGACTAGCGGGAGGGGCCAAAAACATTCAGTACTTC.

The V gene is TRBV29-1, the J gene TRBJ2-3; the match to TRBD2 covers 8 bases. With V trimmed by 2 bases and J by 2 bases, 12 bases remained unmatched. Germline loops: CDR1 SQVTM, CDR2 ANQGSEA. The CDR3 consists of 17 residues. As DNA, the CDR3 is TGCAGCGTTGAACCTGTTGGGGCGGGGGGATTCACAGATACGCAGTATTTT. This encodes CSVEPVGAGGFTDTQYF.

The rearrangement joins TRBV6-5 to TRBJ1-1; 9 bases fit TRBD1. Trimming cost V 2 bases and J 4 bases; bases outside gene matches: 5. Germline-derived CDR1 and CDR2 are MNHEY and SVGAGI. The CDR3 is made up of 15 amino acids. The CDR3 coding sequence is TGTGCCAGCAGTTACACCGGGACAGGGCTCACTGAAGCTTTCTTT. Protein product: CASSYTGTGLTEAFF.

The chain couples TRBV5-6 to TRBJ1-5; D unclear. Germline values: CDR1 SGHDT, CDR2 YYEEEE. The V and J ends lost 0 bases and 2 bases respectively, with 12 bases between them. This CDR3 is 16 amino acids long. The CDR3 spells CASSLGGVLGNQPQHF. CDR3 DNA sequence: TGTGCCAGCAGCTTGGGTGGGGTCCTCGGCAATCAGCCCCAGCATTTT.

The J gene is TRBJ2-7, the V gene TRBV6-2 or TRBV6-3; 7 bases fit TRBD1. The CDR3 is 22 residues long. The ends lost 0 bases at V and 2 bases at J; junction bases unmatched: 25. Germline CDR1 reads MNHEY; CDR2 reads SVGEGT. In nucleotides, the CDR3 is TGTGCCAGCAGTTACTCGACGGGACAGCTCGAAAGGGGCACCCCAAGGGCCTACGAGCAGTACTTC. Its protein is CASSYSTGQLERGTPRAYEQYF.

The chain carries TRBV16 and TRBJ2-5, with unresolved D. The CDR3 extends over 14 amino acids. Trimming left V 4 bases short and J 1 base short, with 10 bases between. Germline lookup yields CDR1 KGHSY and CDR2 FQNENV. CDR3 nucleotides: TGTGCCAGCAGCCCCCCGAACAGCCAAGAGACCCAGTACTTC. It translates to CASSPPNSQETQYF.

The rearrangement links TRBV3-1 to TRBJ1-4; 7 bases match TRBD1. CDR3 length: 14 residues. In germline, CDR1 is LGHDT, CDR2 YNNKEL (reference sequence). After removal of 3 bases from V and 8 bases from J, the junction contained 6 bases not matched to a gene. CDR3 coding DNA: TGTGCCAGCAGCCAGGGGACAGACAAAGAAAAACTGTTTTTT. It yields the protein CASSQGTDKEKLFF.

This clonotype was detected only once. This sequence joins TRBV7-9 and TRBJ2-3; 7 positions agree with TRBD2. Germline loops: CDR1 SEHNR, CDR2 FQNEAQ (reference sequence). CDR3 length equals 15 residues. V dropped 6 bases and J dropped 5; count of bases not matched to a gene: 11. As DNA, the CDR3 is TGTGCCAGCAGTAGTCCGGCGGGAGCTTTAGATACGCAGTATTTT. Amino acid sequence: CASSSPAGALDTQYF.

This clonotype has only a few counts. CDR3 in DNA: TGTGCCTGGAGCTTCGGGACAGGGGATTCTGGCTATGGCTACACCTTC. Amino acid sequence: CAWSFGTGDSGYGYTF. The rearrangement links TRBV30 to TRBJ1-2; 10 nucleotides agree with TRBD1. Unmatched junction bases numbered 11, after V lost 3 bases and J lost 4 bases. The CDR3 loop spans 16 amino acids. CDR1 and CDR2 (germline): GTSNPN, SVGIG (reference sequence).

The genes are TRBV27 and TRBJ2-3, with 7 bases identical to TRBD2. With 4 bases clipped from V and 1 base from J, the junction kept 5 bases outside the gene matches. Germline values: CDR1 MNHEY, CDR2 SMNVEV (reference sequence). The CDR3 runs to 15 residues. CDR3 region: CASSYFAGGTDTQYF. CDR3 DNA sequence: TGTGCCAGCAGTTACTTCGCGGGGGGCACAGATACGCAGTATTTT.

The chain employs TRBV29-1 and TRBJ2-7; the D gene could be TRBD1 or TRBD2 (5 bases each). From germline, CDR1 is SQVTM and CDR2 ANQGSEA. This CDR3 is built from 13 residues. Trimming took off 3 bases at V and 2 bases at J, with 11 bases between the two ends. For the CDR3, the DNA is TGCAGCGTTGAGGTACTAGGGGCCTACGAGCAGTACTTC. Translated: CSVEVLGAYEQYF.

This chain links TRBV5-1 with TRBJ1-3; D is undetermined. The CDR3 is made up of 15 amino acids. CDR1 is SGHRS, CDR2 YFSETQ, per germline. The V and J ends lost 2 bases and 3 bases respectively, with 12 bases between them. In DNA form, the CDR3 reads TGCGCCAGCAGCTTCTCCCCCGGAGGTGGAAACACCATATATTTT. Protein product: CASSFSPGGGNTIYF.

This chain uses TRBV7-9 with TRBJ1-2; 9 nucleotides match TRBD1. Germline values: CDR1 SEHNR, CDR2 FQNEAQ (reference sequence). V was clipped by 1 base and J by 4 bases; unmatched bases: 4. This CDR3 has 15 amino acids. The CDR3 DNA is TGTGCCAGCAGCTTAGGGGACAGGGCCGGCTATGGCTACACCTTC. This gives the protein CASSLGDRAGYGYTF. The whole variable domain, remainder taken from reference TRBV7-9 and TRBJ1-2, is DTGVSQNPRHKITKRGQNVTFRCDPISEHNRLYWYRQTLGQGPEFLTYFQNEAQLEKSRLLSDRFSAERPKGSFSTLEIQRTEQGDSAMYLCASSLGDRAGYGYTFGSGTRLTVV.

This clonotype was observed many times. CDR3 nucleotide sequence: TGCAGCGCCCGTTCCCGACAGGGGAAAGAGTCTGGCTACACCTTC. Its translation is CSARSRQGKESGYTF. The chain links TRBV29-1 to TRBJ1-2, with 8 bases that match TRBD1. Germline-derived CDR1 and CDR2 are SQVTM and ANQGSEA. Trimming removed 7 bases from V and 7 bases from J; junction bases left unmatched: 17. The CDR3 is made up of 15 amino acids.

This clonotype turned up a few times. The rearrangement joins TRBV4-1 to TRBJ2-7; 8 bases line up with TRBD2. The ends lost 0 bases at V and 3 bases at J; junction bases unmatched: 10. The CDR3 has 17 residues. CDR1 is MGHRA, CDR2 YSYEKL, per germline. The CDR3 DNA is TGCGCCAGCAGCCAAGATTTCCGAACTAGCGGTTACTACGAGCAGTACTTC. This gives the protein CASSQDFRTSGYYEQYF.

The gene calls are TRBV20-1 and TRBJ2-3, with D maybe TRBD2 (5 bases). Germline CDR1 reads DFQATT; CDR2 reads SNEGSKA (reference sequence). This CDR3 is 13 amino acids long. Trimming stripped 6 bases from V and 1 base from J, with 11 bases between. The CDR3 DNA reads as TGCAGTGCCCGGGGAGACGGCACAGATACGCAGTATTTT. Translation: CSARGDGTDTQYF.

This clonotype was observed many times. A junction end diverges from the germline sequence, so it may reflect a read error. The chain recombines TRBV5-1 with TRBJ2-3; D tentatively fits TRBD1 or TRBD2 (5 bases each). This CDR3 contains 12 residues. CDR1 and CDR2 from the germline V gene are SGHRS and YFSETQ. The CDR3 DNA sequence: TGTGCCAGCAGTTTTGGGGGAGATACGCAGTATTTT. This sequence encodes CASSFGGDTQYF.